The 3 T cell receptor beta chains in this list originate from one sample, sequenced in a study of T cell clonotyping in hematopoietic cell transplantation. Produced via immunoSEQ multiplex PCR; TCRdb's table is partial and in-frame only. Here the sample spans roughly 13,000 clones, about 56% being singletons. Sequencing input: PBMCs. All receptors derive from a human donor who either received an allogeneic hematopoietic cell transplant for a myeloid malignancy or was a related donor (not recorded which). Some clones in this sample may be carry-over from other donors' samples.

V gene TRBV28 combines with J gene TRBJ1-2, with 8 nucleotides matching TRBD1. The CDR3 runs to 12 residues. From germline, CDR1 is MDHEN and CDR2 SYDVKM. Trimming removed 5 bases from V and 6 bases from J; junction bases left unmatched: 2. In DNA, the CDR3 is TGTGCCAGCAGTGGCAGGGGGCATGGCTACACCTTC. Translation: CASSGRGHGYTF.

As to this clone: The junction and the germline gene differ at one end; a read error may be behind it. Here the CDR3 reads CASSEYGGNNRPQHF. The CDR3 DNA is TGTGCCAGCAGTGAATATGGGGGAAACAATCGGCCCCAGCATTTT. The V call is TRBV25-1, the J call TRBJ1-5; TRBD1 is a possible D gene (5 bases). The CDR3 has 15 residues. CDR1 and CDR2 from the germline V gene are MGHDK and SYGVNS. The variable domain in full, completed from reference TRBV25-1 and TRBJ1-5, reads EADIYQTPRYLVIGTGKKITLECSQTMGHDKMYWYQQDPGMELHLIHYSYGVNSTEKGDLSSESTVSRIRTEHFPLTLESARPSHTSQYLCASSEYGGNNRPQHFGDGTRLSIL.

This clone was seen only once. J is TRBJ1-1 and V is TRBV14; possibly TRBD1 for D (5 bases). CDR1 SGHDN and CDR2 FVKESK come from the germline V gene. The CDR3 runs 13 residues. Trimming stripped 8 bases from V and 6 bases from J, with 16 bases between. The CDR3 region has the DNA TGTGCCAGCCGCAAGGGGCTCAACGCTGAAGCTTTCTTT. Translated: CASRKGLNAEAFF.